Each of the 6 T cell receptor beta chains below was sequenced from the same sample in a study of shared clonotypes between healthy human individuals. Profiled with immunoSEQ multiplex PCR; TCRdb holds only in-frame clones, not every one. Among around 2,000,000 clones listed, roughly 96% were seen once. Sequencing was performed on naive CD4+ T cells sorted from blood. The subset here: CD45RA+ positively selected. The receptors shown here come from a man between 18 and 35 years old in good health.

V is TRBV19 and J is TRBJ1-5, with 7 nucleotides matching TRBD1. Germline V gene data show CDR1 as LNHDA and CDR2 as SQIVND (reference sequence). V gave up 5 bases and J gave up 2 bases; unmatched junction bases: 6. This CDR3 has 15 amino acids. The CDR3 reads CASSPSGTGNQPQHF. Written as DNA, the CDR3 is TGTGCCAGTAGTCCGTCCGGGACAGGCAATCAGCCCCAGCATTTT.

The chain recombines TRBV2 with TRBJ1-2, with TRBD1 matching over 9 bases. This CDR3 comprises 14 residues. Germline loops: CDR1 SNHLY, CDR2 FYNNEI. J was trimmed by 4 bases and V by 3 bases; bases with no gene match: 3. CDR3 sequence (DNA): TGTGCCAGCAGTGAGTTGGGACAGGGCTATGGCTACACCTTC. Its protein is CASSELGQGYGYTF.

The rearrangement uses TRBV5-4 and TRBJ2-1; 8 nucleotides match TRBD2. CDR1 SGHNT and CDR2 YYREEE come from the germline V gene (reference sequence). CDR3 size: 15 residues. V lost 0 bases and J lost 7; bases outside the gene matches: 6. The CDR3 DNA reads TGTGCCAGCAGCTTGGGCGGGACTAGTAATAATGAGCAGTTCTTC. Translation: CASSLGGTSNNEQFF.

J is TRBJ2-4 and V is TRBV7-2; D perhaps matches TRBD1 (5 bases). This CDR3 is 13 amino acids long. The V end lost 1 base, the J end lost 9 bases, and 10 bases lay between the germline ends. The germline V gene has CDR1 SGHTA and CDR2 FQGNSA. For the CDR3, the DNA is TGTGCCAGCAGCTTAGACAGGCAGGGCATTCAGTACTTC. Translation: CASSLDRQGIQYF. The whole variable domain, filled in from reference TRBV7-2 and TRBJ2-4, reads GAGVSQSPSNKVTEKGKDVELRCDPISGHTALYWYRQSLGQGLEFLIYFQGNSAPDKSGLPSDRFSAERTGGSVSTLTIQRTQQEDSAVYLCASSLDRQGIQYFGAGTRLSVL.

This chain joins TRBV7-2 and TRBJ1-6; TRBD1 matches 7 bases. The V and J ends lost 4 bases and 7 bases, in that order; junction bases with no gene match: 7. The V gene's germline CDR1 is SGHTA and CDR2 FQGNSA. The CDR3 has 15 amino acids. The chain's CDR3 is CASSSQTGVNSPLHF. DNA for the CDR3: TGTGCCAGCAGCTCCCAAACAGGGGTCAATTCACCCCTCCACTTT.

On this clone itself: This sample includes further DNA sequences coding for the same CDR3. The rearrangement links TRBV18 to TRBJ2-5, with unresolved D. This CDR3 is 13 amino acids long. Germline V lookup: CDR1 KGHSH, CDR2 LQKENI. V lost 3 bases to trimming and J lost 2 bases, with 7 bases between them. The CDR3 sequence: CASSPGTQETQYF. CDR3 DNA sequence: TGTGCCAGCTCACCGGGAACACAAGAGACCCAGTACTTC. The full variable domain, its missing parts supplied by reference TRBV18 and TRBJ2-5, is NAGVMQNPRHLVRRRGQEARLRCSPMKGHSHVYWYRQLPEEGLKFMVYLQKENIIDESGMPKERFSAEFPKEGPSILRIQQVVRGDSAAYFCASSPGTQETQYFGPGTRLLVL.